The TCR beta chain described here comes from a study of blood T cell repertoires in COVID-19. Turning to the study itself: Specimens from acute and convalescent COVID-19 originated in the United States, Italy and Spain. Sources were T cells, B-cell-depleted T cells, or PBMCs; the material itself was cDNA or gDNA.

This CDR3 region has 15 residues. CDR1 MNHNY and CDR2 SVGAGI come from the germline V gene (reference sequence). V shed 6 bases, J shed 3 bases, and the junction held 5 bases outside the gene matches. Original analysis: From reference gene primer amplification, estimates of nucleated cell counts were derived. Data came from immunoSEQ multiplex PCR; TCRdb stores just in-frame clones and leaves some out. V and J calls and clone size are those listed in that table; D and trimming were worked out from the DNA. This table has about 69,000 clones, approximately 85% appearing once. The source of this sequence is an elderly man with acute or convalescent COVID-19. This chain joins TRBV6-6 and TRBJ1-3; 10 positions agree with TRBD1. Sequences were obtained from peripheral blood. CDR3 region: CASRPGTGVGNTIYF. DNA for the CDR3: TGTGCCAGCAGGCCCGGGACAGGGGTTGGAAACACCATATATTTT.